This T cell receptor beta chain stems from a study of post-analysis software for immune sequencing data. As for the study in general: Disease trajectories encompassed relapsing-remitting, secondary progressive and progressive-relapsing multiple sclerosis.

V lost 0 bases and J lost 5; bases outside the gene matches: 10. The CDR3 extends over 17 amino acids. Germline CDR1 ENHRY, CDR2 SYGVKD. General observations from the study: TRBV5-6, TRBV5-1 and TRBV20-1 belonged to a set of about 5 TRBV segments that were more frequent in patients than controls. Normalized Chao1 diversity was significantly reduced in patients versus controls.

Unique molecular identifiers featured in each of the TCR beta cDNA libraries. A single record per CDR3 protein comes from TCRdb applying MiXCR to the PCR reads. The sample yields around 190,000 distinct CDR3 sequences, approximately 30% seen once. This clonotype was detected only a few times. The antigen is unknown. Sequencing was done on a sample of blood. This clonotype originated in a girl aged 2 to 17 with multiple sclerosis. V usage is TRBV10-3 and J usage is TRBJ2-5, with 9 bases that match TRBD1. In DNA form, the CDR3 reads TGTGCCATCAGTGAGTCGGGACAGGGCAGGGGATCGGAGACCCAGTACTTC. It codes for CAISESGQGRGSETQYF.